This T cell receptor beta chain was observed in a study of CD8 T cells in Susac syndrome. Trimming took 6 bases from V and 2 from J; bases not matched to a gene: 6. The CDR3 loop spans 14 amino acids. Random hexamers served to reverse transcribe about 0.45 to 1 ug RNA. One entry per CDR3 protein, called by TCRdb with MiXCR from the immunoSEQ multiplex PCR reads. The sample lists about 250,000 distinct CDR3 sequences, just over 90% seen once, with around 0.07% in the top ten. This receptor was taken from a human donor with multiple sclerosis. Sequences were obtained from CD4+ T cells from PBMCs. J is TRBJ1-2 and V is TRBV12-3 or TRBV12-4, with 7 bases that match TRBD1. The CDR3 reads CASSYSTGNYGYTF. CDR3 in DNA: TGTGCCAGCAGCTATTCGACAGGGAACTATGGCTACACCTTC.